This T cell receptor beta chain was observed in a study of cytomegalovirus exposure and HLA in healthy donors. Turning to the study itself: Of 300 to 500 genotyped donors, 80% to 85% grouped in the Caucasian-associated ancestry cluster.

The trim removed 3 bases at V and 5 bases at J, leaving 5 bases unmatched. Germline V gives CDR1 SQVTM, CDR2 ANQGSEA. The CDR3 is 14 residues long. Study findings and constraints: Presence/absence analyses rested on an assumption that sequencing depth was roughly uniform across donors. Certain indistinguishable V segments, among them TRBV6-2 and TRBV6-3, were excluded.

With regard to this clone: Antigen specificity is unknown.

PCR amplification relied on 60 Vbeta primers (plus 13 Jbeta primers). The protocol was immunoSEQ multiplex PCR, while the TCRdb copy is restricted to in-frame clones and leaves out a portion. This sample contains about 99,000 clones. The receptor's source is a man in his forties in good health and CMV-seronegative. V usage is TRBV29-1 and J usage is TRBJ2-2; TRBD1 aligns across 8 bases. Sequencing was performed on PBMCs. CDR3 region: CSVDLTGDTGELFF. The CDR3, as DNA: TGCAGCGTTGATCTGACAGGGGATACCGGGGAGCTGTTTTTT.